The rows below give T cell receptor beta chains drawn from one sample of a study of blood T cell repertoires in COVID-19. The data were produced by immunoSEQ multiplex PCR, yet TCRdb's version contains in-frame clones alone and is incomplete. The table lists around 270,000 clones, about 85% of them singletons. The specimen was peripheral blood. These receptors originate from a human donor with COVID-19, enrolled during active disease. The donor label of this sample is uncertain. Each CDR3 is given without its conserved first and last residue. Each record gives: V gene, J gene, CDR3 protein.

TRBV18	TRBJ1-1	ASSHTDTEAF
TRBV7-8	TRBJ2-3	ASSASGRDTQY
TRBV28	TRBJ2-1	ASRGAYNEQF
TRBV7-9	TRBJ2-6	ASSFAGTGGAGANVLT
TRBV5-1	TRBJ2-1	ASSPNPPGGIDEQF
TRBV3-1/TRBV3-2	TRBJ1-1	ASSQTVNTEAF
TRBV30	TRBJ2-1	AWSVLSTGSYNEQF
TRBV7-2	TRBJ2-2	ASSLSAGPTTGELF
TRBV10-2	TRBJ2-6	ASSDWTAGANVLT
TRBV7-9	TRBJ1-1	ASSLAPLEAF
TRBV19	TRBJ1-2	ASGLNYGYT
TRBV5-8	TRBJ1-1	ASSLVGARGTEAF
TRBV19	TRBJ2-5	ASSDDRRLGETQY
TRBV5-1	TRBJ1-2	ASSPYAGAGQGVYGYT
TRBV19	TRBJ2-7	ASSLPGTSGYEQY
TRBV7-2	TRBJ2-2	ASSLTSERGTGELF
TRBV6-5	TRBJ2-7	ASSPLAGASYEQY
TRBV14	TRBJ2-3	ASSQDRVVTDTQY
TRBV5-6	TRBJ1-3	ASSFVQSGNTIY
TRBV6-6	TRBJ1-2	ASSYSGLDYGYT
TRBV29-1	TRBJ1-3	SIRTGAGGPDTIY
TRBV11-2	TRBJ1-5	ASSLDLGLDYQPQH
TRBV3-1/TRBV3-2	TRBJ1-2	ASSDRDRGHGYT
TRBV30	TRBJ2-1	AWSGTSGRIGEQF
TRBV5-1	TRBJ1-1	ASSLAWGQGNTEAF
TRBV7-3	TRBJ2-1	ASRPDRGHNEQF
TRBV28	TRBJ1-5	ASSLGTGVQPQH
TRBV5-4	TRBJ2-1	ASSPDRGGRNEQF
TRBV7-2	TRBJ2-1	ASSSTGTGADNEQL
TRBV7-9	TRBJ1-5	ASSLVAGGSRNQPQH
TRBV5-1	TRBJ1-2	ASSLGRSTYGYT
TRBV11-2	TRBJ2-7	ASSPQRLGEQY
TRBV7-9	TRBJ2-5	ASSWASGRSETQY
TRBV9	TRBJ2-3	ASSVGTSGVDTQY
TRBV30	TRBJ1-5	AWSITNQPQH
TRBV6-1	TRBJ1-3	ASSDPRRAGASSGNTIY
TRBV28	TRBJ1-6	ASRPQGGPLH
TRBV2	TRBJ1-5	ASSDRTGRNNQPQH
TRBV6-5	TRBJ2-5	ASSNREGQTQY
TRBV5-6	TRBJ2-3	ASSLFGDTQY
TRBV10-3	TRBJ2-1	AISRDSDGEQF
TRBV5-4	TRBJ1-4	ASSLDQGATNEKLF
TRBV3-1/TRBV3-2	TRBJ1-6	ASSQAQGTYNSPLH
TRBV7-7	TRBJ2-2	ASSLGQASGELF
TRBV12-5	TRBJ2-1	ASGYKGQGILGNEQF
TRBV5-1	TRBJ2-3	ASSRAGTEADTQY
TRBV13	TRBJ1-6	ASSSQFEQGLGNGNSPLH
TRBV25-1	TRBJ1-3	ASSEGSPGDTIY
TRBV6-5	TRBJ1-1	ASSRQTEAF
TRBV25-1	TRBJ1-5	ASSRGSNQPQH
TRBV9	TRBJ2-7	ASSVTSAFGYEQY
TRBV28	TRBJ2-1	ASSNPLAVAYNEQF
TRBV6-5	TRBJ1-3	ASSPQDSGNTIY
TRBV7-8	TRBJ1-4	ASSWDRDSEKLF
TRBV6-5	TRBJ1-2	ASSYDEDYGYT